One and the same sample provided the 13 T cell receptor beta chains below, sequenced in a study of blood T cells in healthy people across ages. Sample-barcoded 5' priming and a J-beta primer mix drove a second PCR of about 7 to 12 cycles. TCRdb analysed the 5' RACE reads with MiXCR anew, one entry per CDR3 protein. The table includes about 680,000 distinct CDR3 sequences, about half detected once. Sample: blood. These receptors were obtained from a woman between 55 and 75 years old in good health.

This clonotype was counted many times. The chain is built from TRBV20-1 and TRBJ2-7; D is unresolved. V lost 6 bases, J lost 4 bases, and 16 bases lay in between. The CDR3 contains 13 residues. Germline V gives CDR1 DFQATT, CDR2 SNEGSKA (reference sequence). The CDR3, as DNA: TGCAGTGCCATCTCTAGGACGGGTTACGAGCAGTACTTC. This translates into CSAISRTGYEQYF.

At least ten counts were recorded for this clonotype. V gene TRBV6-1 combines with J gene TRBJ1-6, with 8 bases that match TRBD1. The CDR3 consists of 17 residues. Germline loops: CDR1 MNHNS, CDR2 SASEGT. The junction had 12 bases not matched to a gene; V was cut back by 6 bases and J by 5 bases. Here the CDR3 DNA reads TGTGCCAGCAGGCGGACGATACAGGGGGTTGATAATTCACCCCTCCACTTT. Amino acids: CASRRTIQGVDNSPLHF.

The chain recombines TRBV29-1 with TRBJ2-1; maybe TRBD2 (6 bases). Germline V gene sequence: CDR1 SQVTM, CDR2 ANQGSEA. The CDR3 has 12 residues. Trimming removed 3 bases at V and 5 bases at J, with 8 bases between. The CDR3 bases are TGCAGCGTTGATGGCGGGAACAATGAGCAGTTCTTC. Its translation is CSVDGGNNEQFF.

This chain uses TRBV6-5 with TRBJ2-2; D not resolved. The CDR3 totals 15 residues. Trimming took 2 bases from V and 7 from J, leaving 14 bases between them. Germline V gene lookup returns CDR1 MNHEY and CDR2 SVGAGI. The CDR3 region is CASSYQVPSRGELFF. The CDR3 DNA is TGTGCCAGCAGTTACCAAGTCCCTTCCCGCGGGGAGCTGTTTTTT.

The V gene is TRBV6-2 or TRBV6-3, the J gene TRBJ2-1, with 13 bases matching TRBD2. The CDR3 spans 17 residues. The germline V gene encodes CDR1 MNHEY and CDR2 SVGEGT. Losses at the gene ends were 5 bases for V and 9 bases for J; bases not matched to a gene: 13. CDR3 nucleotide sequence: TGTGCCAGCAGTACTAGGGGCGGACTAGCGGGAGAGGGTGAGCAGTTCTTC. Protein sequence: CASSTRGGLAGEGEQFF.

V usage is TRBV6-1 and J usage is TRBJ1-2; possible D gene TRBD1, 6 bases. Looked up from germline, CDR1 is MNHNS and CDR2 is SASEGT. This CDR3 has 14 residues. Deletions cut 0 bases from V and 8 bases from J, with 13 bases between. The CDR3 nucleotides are TGTGCCAGCAGTGAAGCGGGGGCAGGGTGGGGCTACACCTTC. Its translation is CASSEAGAGWGYTF.

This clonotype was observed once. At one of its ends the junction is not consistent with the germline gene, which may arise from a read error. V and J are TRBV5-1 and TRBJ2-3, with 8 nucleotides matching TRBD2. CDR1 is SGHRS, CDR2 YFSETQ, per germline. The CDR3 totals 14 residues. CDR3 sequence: CACSRTGGADTQYF. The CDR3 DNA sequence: TGCGCCTGCAGCAGGACCGGGGGGGCAGATACGCAGTATTTT.

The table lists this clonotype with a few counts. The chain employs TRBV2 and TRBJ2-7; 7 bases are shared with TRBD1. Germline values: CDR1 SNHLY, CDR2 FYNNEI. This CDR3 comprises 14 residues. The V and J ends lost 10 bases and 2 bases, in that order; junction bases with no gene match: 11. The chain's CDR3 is CATRGNRGPYEQYF. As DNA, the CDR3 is TGTGCCACCAGGGGGAACAGGGGCCCCTACGAGCAGTACTTC.

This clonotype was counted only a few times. DNA of the CDR3: TGTGCCAGCAGCCAAGAATCGGTTAACTATGGCTACACCTTC. This translates into CASSQESVNYGYTF. V and J are TRBV4-2 and TRBJ1-2; no definite D call. The CDR3 is 14 amino acids. Germline V CDR1 and CDR2: LGHNA, YNFKEQ. The ends were cut back, 0 bases at V and 1 base at J, with 6 bases in the middle.

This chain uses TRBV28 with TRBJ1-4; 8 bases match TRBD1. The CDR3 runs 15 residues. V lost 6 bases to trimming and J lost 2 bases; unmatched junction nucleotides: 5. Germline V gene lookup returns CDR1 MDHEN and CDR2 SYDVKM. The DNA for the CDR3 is TGTGCCAGCAGCCCAGGGGGCGCGACTAATGAAAAACTGTTTTTT. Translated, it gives CASSPGGATNEKLFF. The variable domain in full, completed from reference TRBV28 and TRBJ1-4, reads DVKVTQSSRYLVKRTGEKVFLECVQDMDHENMFWYRQDPGLGLRLIYFSYDVKMKEKGDIPEGYSVSREKKERFSLILESASTNQTSMYLCASSPGGATNEKLFFGSGTQLSVL.

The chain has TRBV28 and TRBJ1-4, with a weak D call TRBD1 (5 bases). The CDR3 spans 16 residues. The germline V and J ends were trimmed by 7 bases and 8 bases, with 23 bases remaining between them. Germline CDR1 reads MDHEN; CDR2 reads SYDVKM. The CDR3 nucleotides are TGTGCCAGCACAGTATCGTCGGGGGGACCGGGGGAAAAACTGTTTTTT. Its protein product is CASTVSSGGPGEKLFF.

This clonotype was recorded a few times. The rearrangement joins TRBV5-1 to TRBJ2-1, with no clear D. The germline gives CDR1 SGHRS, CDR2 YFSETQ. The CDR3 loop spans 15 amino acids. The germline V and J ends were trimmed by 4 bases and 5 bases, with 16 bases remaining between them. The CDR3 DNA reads TGCGCCAGCAGCCTTGGAGTCCGCAGTAACAATGAGCAGTTCTTC. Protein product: CASSLGVRSNNEQFF.

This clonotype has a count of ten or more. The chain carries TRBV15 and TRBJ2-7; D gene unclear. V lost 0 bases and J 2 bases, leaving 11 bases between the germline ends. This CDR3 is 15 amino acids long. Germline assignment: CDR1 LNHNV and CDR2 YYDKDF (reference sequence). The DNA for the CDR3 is TGTGCCACCAGCAGAGAGCAGAGTTCAACCTACGAGCAGTACTTC. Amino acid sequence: CATSREQSSTYEQYF.